This T cell receptor beta chain was documented in a study of Ad26.COV2.S vaccination and SARS-CoV-2 variants. Treatment: about 20 received Ad26.COV2.S at low or high dose, single or two shots; about 5 received placebo; per-sample allocation not given. Sample collection was performed on day 63 after the first vaccine or placebo injection. Germline V gives CDR1 SGHRS, CDR2 YFSETQ. V was clipped by 6 bases and J by 0 bases, with 10 bases between them. The CDR3 is 14 amino acids. Some clones are missing from TCRdb's copy, which holds only in-frame ones; the method was immunoSEQ multiplex PCR. The table includes 450,000 to 550,000 clones, 89% detected once.

This sequence originates from a person between 18 and 65 years old who received the Ad26.COV2.S COVID-19 vaccine or a placebo. The gene calls are TRBV5-1 and TRBJ2-1; the D is unclear. Here the sequenced sample was peripheral blood, taken in a trial of Ad26.COV2.S vaccine versus placebo. CDR3 nucleotide sequence: TGCGCCAGCACTTACGGAAACTCCTACAATGAGCAGTTCTTC. This encodes CASTYGNSYNEQFF. Combining the CDR3 with reference TRBV5-1 and TRBJ2-1 gives the whole variable domain KAGVTQTPRYLIKTRGQQVTLSCSPISGHRSVSWYQQTPGQGLQFLFEYFSETQRNKGNFPGRFSGRQFSNSRSEMNVSTLELGDSALYLCASTYGNSYNEQFFGPGTRLTVL.